This T cell receptor (beta chain) was observed in a study of tumor and adjacent non-tumor tissue in lung cancer. For the study at large: Stage I to III disease affected approximately 11 men and roughly 5 women aged roughly 31 to 76.

V dropped 5 bases and J dropped 4 bases, with 18 bases sitting between them. CDR1 and CDR2 from the germline V gene are DFQATT and SNEGSKA (reference sequence). The CDR3 is 15 residues long. A modified ARM-PCR protocol with three rounds of nested PCR amplified TCRbeta. TCRdb reanalysed the multiplex PCR reads using MiXCR and keeps one entry per CDR3 protein. The profile covers some 200,000 distinct CDR3 sequences, with 71% appearing a single time and 20% to 25% taken by the ten largest. Remarks on this clonotype: The CDR3 does not end in the conserved phenylalanine or tryptophan, so this is likely a read error.

The template was RNA from unsorted bulk tissue. The J gene is TRBJ1-5, the V gene TRBV20-1; unclear D gene. The sample was lung tumor tissue. The sequence was obtained from a man between 60 and 70 years old with non-small cell lung cancer. The CDR3 loop is CSARNHGFPNQPQHY. The CDR3 DNA sequence: TGCAGTGCTCGTAACCATGGGTTTCCTAATCAGCCCCAGCATTAT.